This entry is about one T cell receptor (beta chain). No antigen is known for it. This CDR3 has 15 residues. Germline lookup yields CDR1 MGHRA and CDR2 YSYEKL. Germline trimming cut 2 bases from V and 8 bases from J; bases unmatched to any gene: 9. This specimen belongs to a study of blood T cells in healthy people across ages. Study results and limitations: The unsorted PBMCs prevented any conclusive comparison of naive versus antigen-experienced cells. Comparison with aged donors showed that long-lived donors had more naive CD4+ cells and higher diversity.

The second PCR ran roughly 6 to 12 cycles with a sample-barcoded 5' primer and J-beta primers. MiXCR, run by TCRdb on the 5' RACE reads, gives a single entry per CDR3 protein. The sample records about 680,000 distinct CDR3 sequences, 49% being singletons. This rearrangement joins TRBV4-1 to TRBJ2-1; 7 bases agree with TRBD2. Sequencing was performed on blood. The receptor was isolated from a woman in her sixties or seventies in good health. The CDR3 here is CASSQNSGPEDEQFF. CDR3 DNA sequence: TGCGCCAGCAGCCAAAATAGCGGGCCGGAGGATGAGCAGTTCTTC.